These T cell receptor beta chains were read from a single sample in a study of shared clonotypes between healthy human individuals. TCRdb keeps only in-frame clones here, not all; method: immunoSEQ multiplex PCR. The table has 2.5 million or so clones, just over 90% seen once. Sequencing was performed on naive CD4+ T cells sorted from blood. All receptors derive from a man aged 18 to 35 in good health. Each CDR3 is given with its conserved first and last residue. D genes are given only for firm matches. For some rows the clone size is stated as once, few or many, or as a class when expanded; others skip it.

j_gene | d_gene | len | abundance | v_gene | CDR3nt | CDR3aa
TRBJ1-4 | TRBD1 | 15 | . | TRBV4-3 | TGCGCCAGCAGCCCCGGGACAGGGCTTGGAGAAAAACTGTTTTTT | CASSPGTGLGEKLFF
TRBJ2-3 | . | 19 | . | TRBV29-1 | TGCAGCGTTGATTTGGCCTACAGCGAGCTTGCCAGAAGCACAGATACGCAGTATTTT | CSVDLAYSELARSTDTQYF
TRBJ1-1 | . | 14 | . | TRBV21-1 | TGTGCCAGCAAGGATAAGGGGGCTAGTACTGAAGCTTTCTTT | CASKDKGASTEAFF
TRBJ2-5 | . | 14 | . | TRBV5-4 | TGTGCCAGCAGCTTAGATCCTGGGGTGGAGACCCAGTACTTC | CASSLDPGVETQYF
TRBJ2-1 | TRBD2 | 14 | . | TRBV6-1 | TGTGCCGCAACACCGCTAGCGGCCGACAATGAGCAGTTCTTC | CAATPLAADNEQFF
TRBJ2-7 | TRBD2 | 14 | . | TRBV6-5 | TGTGCCAGCAGGGAGGGAGGGCGGACCTACGAGCAGTACTTC | CASREGGRTYEQYF
TRBJ1-1 | . | 15 | . | TRBV9 | TGTGCCAGCAGCGTATCCCCCTCGGTGAACACTGAAGCTTTCTTT | CASSVSPSVNTEAFF
TRBJ2-7 | . | 14 | . | TRBV7-9 | TGTGCCAGCAGCCTCAGCTCCCTATCCTACGAGCAGTACTTC | CASSLSSLSYEQYF
TRBJ1-2 | . | 14 | . | TRBV2 | TGTGCCAGCAGTGAAGAGGGAGGGGACTATGGCTACACCTTC | CASSEEGGDYGYTF
TRBJ1-3 | . | 17 | . | TRBV7-2 | TGTGCCAGCTTTCGCGGGGGGACTATGGGATCTGGAAACACCATATATTTT | CASFRGGTMGSGNTIYF
TRBJ2-1 | TRBD2 | 15 | . | TRBV11-2 | TGTGCCAGCAGCTTGGGACTAGCGGGAGCTAATGAGCAGTTCTTC | CASSLGLAGANEQFF
TRBJ2-4 | . | 14 | once | TRBV7-5 | TGTGCCAGAATTAGGTCAACGGCCAAAAACATTCAGTACTTC | CARIRSTAKNIQYF
TRBJ2-5 | . | 14 | . | TRBV5-4 | TGTGCCAGCAGCTTTGGGCAGATTGCTGAGACCCAGTACTTC | CASSFGQIAETQYF
TRBJ1-6 | . | 14 | . | TRBV6-1 | TGTGCCAGCAGTGAAGGGGTATTCAATTCACCCCTCCACTTT | CASSEGVFNSPLHF
TRBJ2-7 | . | 14 | . | TRBV4-3 | TGCGCCAGCAGCCAAGAGCAAGGATTCTACGAGCAGTACTTC | CASSQEQGFYEQYF
TRBJ1-2 | . | 16 | . | TRBV18 | TGTGCCAGCTCACCATTAGGAGCAGGAGGGGACTATGGCTACACCTTC | CASSPLGAGGDYGYTF
TRBJ2-7 | . | 14 | . | TRBV30 | TGTGCCTGGAGTCGGTTGGCGGGGGCGGGCGAGCAGTACTTC | CAWSRLAGAGEQYF
TRBJ1-6 | TRBD1 | 15 | . | TRBV6-1 | TGTGCCAGCAGATGGACAGGCGTGAATAATTCACCCCTCCACTTT | CASRWTGVNNSPLHF
TRBJ1-1 | . | 14 | . | TRBV10-3 | TGTGCCACCCAGCAGACCGGACAGTTCGGAGAAGCTTTCTTT | CATQQTGQFGEAFF
TRBJ2-5 | TRBD2 | 15 | . | TRBV5-1 | TGCGCCAGCAGCTCTAGGACTAGTCGAGAAGAGACCCAGTACTTC | CASSSRTSREETQYF
TRBJ1-1 | TRBD1 | 15 | . | TRBV7-2 | TGTGCCAGCAGCTTAGGTGGGGCAGGGGGCACTGAAGCTTTCTTT | CASSLGGAGGTEAFF
TRBJ2-3 | TRBD2 | 14 | . | TRBV6-5 | TGTGCCAGCAGTTACCCGGGAGGATGGGATACGCAGTATTTT | CASSYPGGWDTQYF
TRBJ2-3 | TRBD2 | 17 | . | TRBV10-2 | TGCGCCAGCACCGAGAGCCTAGCGGGAGGGGGTGCAGATACGCAGTATTTT | CASTESLAGGGADTQYF
TRBJ1-5 | . | 13 | . | TRBV19 | TGTGCCAGTAGTAGGTCTCGGAATCAGCCCCAGCATTTT | CASSRSRNQPQHF
TRBJ1-1 | . | 16 | . | TRBV5-1 | TGCGCCAGCAGCCCCGAACCGGCGGGAGAGTCTACTGAAGCTTTCTTT | CASSPEPAGESTEAFF
TRBJ1-4 | TRBD1 | 16 | . | TRBV10-3 | TGTGCCATCAGTGGTACGGGACAGGGAATTAATGAAAAACTGTTTTTT | CAISGTGQGINEKLFF